This is a list of T cell receptor beta chains from one sample in a study of T cell responses to AZD1222 COVID-19 vaccine. The table came from immunoSEQ multiplex PCR; TCRdb's copy has only in-frame clones and leaves some out. The table records approximately 150,000 clones, more than 85% of them present only once. The material sequenced was peripheral blood, taken 28 days after the second AZD1222 dose. These receptors all stem from an adult who received the AZD1222 COVID-19 vaccine. CDR3s include the opening cysteine and the closing phenylalanine or tryptophan. The order of the fields is V gene, clone size, D gene, J gene, CDR3 DNA, CDR3 protein. A D gene is named only where the DNA matches it firmly. Some rows have no size entry. The others give once, few or many, or a class for an expanded clone.

TRBV18,once,.,TRBJ2-3,TGTGCCAGCTCCCCTGCGACAGATACGCAGTATTTT,CASSPATDTQYF
TRBV6-1,.,TRBD2,TRBJ2-3,TGTGCCAGCAGTGAACCTTGGGGAGGGTTTACAGATACGCAGTATTTT,CASSEPWGGFTDTQYF
TRBV2,.,.,TRBJ2-7,TGTGCCACAGGGCCAACGTCCTACGAGCAGTACTTC,CATGPTSYEQYF
TRBV7-3,.,TRBD1,TRBJ1-1,TGTGCCAGCAGCACGGGACAGGGGAAGGACACTGAAGCTTTCTTT,CASSTGQGKDTEAFF
TRBV10-3,.,.,TRBJ1-6,TGTGCCATCAGAACGGACCCGGGCAATTCACCCCTCCACTTT,CAIRTDPGNSPLHF
TRBV6-5,.,TRBD2,TRBJ2-7,TGTGCCAGCAGTAAGCTGAGCGGGAGACGGGACGAGCAGTACTTC,CASSKLSGRRDEQYF
TRBV21-1,.,.,TRBJ1-5,TGTGCCAGCAGCAAAGCGAGGAACAGGGGGCAAGATCAGCCCCAGCATTTT,CASSKARNRGQDQPQHF
TRBV13,.,.,TRBJ1-6,TGTGCCAGCAGTCCTGGAATAAATTCACCCCTCCACTTT,CASSPGINSPLHF
TRBV6-1,.,TRBD1,TRBJ1-2,TGTGCCAGCAGTGAGCAACAGGGGCTTCTTGGCTACACCTTC,CASSEQQGLLGYTF
TRBV5-4,.,.,TRBJ2-5,TGTGCCAGCAGCTTCCCCGGGAAAGTCGAGACCCAGTACTTC,CASSFPGKVETQYF
TRBV18,.,.,TRBJ2-5,TGTGCCAGCTCACCCGACGAGACCCAGTACTTC,CASSPDETQYF
TRBV27,.,TRBD2,TRBJ2-5,TGTGCCAGCAGTTGGGGGACTATACAGTACTTC,CASSWGTIQYF
TRBV5-1,.,TRBD1,TRBJ2-7,TGCGCCAGCAGTCGGGACAGACCCTACGAGCAGTACTTC,CASSRDRPYEQYF
TRBV20-1,.,.,TRBJ2-5,TGCAGTTTCCGGGCTGGAGAGACCCAGTACTTC,CSFRAGETQYF
TRBV2,.,TRBD1,TRBJ2-4,TGTGCCAGCAGGTGGCAGGGGGATGAAAACATTCAGTACTTC,CASRWQGDENIQYF
TRBV2,once,TRBD1,TRBJ2-7,TGTGCCAGCAGTGGGACAGGGACATCCTACGAGCAGTACTTC,CASSGTGTSYEQYF
TRBV7-6,.,TRBD1,TRBJ1-3,TGTGCCAGCAGCTTATCCCGACTCACCGGGACAGGTCGGACTTCTGGAAACACCATATATTTT,CASSLSRLTGTGRTSGNTIYF
TRBV5-1,.,.,TRBJ1-2,TGCGCCAGCAGCTTGGCCGGTGGGGCAGCTAACTATGGCTACACCTTC,CASSLAGGAANYGYTF
TRBV3-1/TRBV3-2,.,.,TRBJ2-1,TGTGCCAGCAGCCAAGGGTGGGGTCCCAGCTCCTACAATGAGCAGTTCTTC,CASSQGWGPSSYNEQFF
TRBV29-1,.,.,TRBJ2-7,TGCAGCGTTGCCAGGTATGAGTCCTACGAGCAGTACTTC,CSVARYESYEQYF
TRBV27,.,.,TRBJ2-7,TGTGCCAGCAGCCATGGGAGACCACACGAGCAGTACTTC,CASSHGRPHEQYF
TRBV6-4,.,.,TRBJ2-7,TGTGCCAGCAGTGACAGAGACACGCTACGAGGCGAGCAGTACTTC,CASSDRDTLRGEQYF
TRBV7-7,.,TRBD2,TRBJ2-5,TGTGCCAGCAGTTCGAGCGGGAGGATAGGGGAGACCCAGTACTTC,CASSSSGRIGETQYF
TRBV6-4,.,TRBD2,TRBJ2-1,TGTGCCAGCAGTGCCCGCGGGGGGGCGTCTAATGAGCAGTTCTTC,CASSARGGASNEQFF
TRBV4-1,.,.,TRBJ2-2,TGCGCCAGCAGCCAAGAGGCGGGCTCGAACACCGGGGAGCTGTTTTTT,CASSQEAGSNTGELFF
TRBV6-5,.,TRBD1,TRBJ1-1,TGTGCCGTAGAGACAGGGACGCACACTGAAGCTTTCTTT,CAVETGTHTEAFF
TRBV4-1,few,TRBD1,TRBJ1-5,TGCGCCAGCAGCCAGGTTGTTGGGACAGGGGGCCGAGGCAATCAGCCCCAGCATTTT,CASSQVVGTGGRGNQPQHF
TRBV27,.,.,TRBJ1-2,TGTGCCAGCAGCCACCAGGGGTCTCTTGGCTACACCTTC,CASSHQGSLGYTF
TRBV28,.,TRBD1,TRBJ2-7,TGTGCCAGCACCCCCCGGGGACAGGGAACGCGCGAGCAGTACTTC,CASTPRGQGTREQYF
TRBV4-2,.,.,TRBJ2-7,TGTGCCAGCAGCCAAGATGCCAGGGGCTCGTACGAGCAGTACTTC,CASSQDARGSYEQYF
TRBV5-4,.,.,TRBJ1-5,TGTGCCAGCAGCTTGTCCCGAGGCCGCCCAAAAACGAATCAGCCCCAGCATTTT,CASSLSRGRPKTNQPQHF
TRBV7-3,.,TRBD2,TRBJ2-1,TGTGCCAGCAGCTTAAGGGCTAGCGGGAGGGTTTTCTCGATTGAGCAGTTCTTC,CASSLRASGRVFSIEQFF
TRBV5-6,.,.,TRBJ2-7,TGTGCCAGCAGCTTGCCAGGACTCCAGCAGTACTTC,CASSLPGLQQYF
TRBV6-2/TRBV6-3,.,.,TRBJ1-2,TGTGCCAGCAGCTATAACCGGGACACGGCTAACTATGGCTACACCTTC,CASSYNRDTANYGYTF
TRBV4-2,.,.,TRBJ1-2,TGTGCCAGCAGCCAAGGGGGGGTTAACTATGGCTACACCTTC,CASSQGGVNYGYTF
TRBV25-1,.,.,TRBJ2-1,TGTGCCAGCAGTGTATCCCAGGGGCACAATGAGCAGTTCTTC,CASSVSQGHNEQFF
TRBV10-3,.,.,TRBJ1-1,TGTGCCATCAGTGGGGCAGGATTGAACACTGAAGCTTTCTTT,CAISGAGLNTEAFF
TRBV18,.,.,TRBJ1-3,TGTGCCAGCTCACCACCGAGCGACAGTAGAGGAAACACCATATATTTT,CASSPPSDSRGNTIYF